The rows below give T cell receptor beta chains drawn from one sample of a study of T cells in Graves' hyperthyroidism and ophthalmopathy. TCRdb called the multiplex PCR reads again in MiXCR, with one record for every CDR3 protein. The repertoire includes about 740,000 distinct CDR3 sequences, around 13% of them detected once, and 10% to 13% sits in the top ten. The sample taken for sequencing was blood. The receptors originated from a woman between 18 and 29 years old with Graves' hyperthyroidism. Each CDR3 is given with its conserved first and last residue. D genes are given only for firm matches. The size of a clone is reported for some rows only, either as once, few or many, or as a class for expanded clones.

>.|.|TRBJ2-3|12|TRBV29-1
TGCAGCGTTGAACTAGCCACAGATACGCAGTATTTT
CSVELATDTQYF
>.|.|TRBJ2-7|12|TRBV27
TGTGCCAGCATTAACCGGGACCACGAGCAGTACTTC
CASINRDHEQYF
>many|.|TRBJ1-3|17|TRBV7-9
TGTGCCAGCGAGGGGGGGGGCGCAAGTTTTCCTGGAAACACCATATATTTT
CASEGGGASFPGNTIYF
>.|TRBD2|TRBJ2-1|16|TRBV7-8
TGTGCCAGCAGCTTAGCGATAACTAGCGGGAGCAATGAGCAGTTCTTC
CASSLAITSGSNEQFF
>many|.|TRBJ2-5|17|TRBV28
TGTGCCAGCTGTTTATTCGGTGGCAGCACCTTCCAAGAGACCCAGTACTTC
CASCLFGGSTFQETQYF
>few|TRBD1|TRBJ2-7|15|TRBV19
TGTGCCAGTAGGAAAAATCGGGACAGCCACTACGAGCAGTACTTC
CASRKNRDSHYEQYF
>few|TRBD1|TRBJ1-2|15|TRBV7-9
TGTGCCAGCAGCTTACAGGGGGCGAGGAACTATGGCTACACCTTC
CASSLQGARNYGYTF
>few|TRBD2|TRBJ2-1|15|TRBV4-3
TGCGCCAGCAGCCTGCTAGCGGGAGTCGACAATGAGCAGTTCTTC
CASSLLAGVDNEQFF
>few|.|TRBJ2-7|13|TRBV20-1
TGCAGTGCAGAAGGGCCGGGGTCCTACGAGCAGTACTTC
CSAEGPGSYEQYF
>.|.|TRBJ1-5|16|TRBV19
TGTGCCAGTATAGCGGGGGGGGCGTCGGGCAATCAGCCCCAGCATTTT
CASIAGGASGNQPQHF
>many|.|TRBJ2-7|14|TRBV7-6
TGTGCCAGCAGCCCCGGACTCCTCGCCTACGAGCAGTACTTC
CASSPGLLAYEQYF
>many|.|TRBJ1-5|15|TRBV3-1
TGTGCCAGCAGCCAAGGGACAGTACGAAATCAGCCCCAGCATTTT
CASSQGTVRNQPQHF
>many|.|TRBJ2-3|14|TRBV20-1
TGCAGTGCACCGACCAAGTCGCGCCCAGATACGCAGTATTTT
CSAPTKSRPDTQYF
>many|.|TRBJ2-2|14|TRBV6-1
TGTGCCAGCACCCCTAGCTTAAACACCGGGGAGCTGTTTTTT
CASTPSLNTGELFF
>many|.|TRBJ2-3|13|TRBV3-1
TGTGCCAGCAGACACAAGGTCTACCGTACGCAGTATTTT
CASRHKVYRTQYF
>many|.|TRBJ2-1|12|TRBV20-1
TGCAGTCCGGTTAGAGCCTACAATGAGCAGTTCTTC
CSPVRAYNEQFF
>.|TRBD1|TRBJ2-7|14|TRBV5-6
TGTGCCAGCAGCTTTGGGACAGAGGACTACGAGCAGTACTTC
CASSFGTEDYEQYF
>many|.|TRBJ1-4|15|TRBV12-3/TRBV12-4
TGTGCCAGCAGTTTGGAGTCGACGTCAGAAGAAAAACTGTTTTTT
CASSLESTSEEKLFF
>.|.|TRBJ2-7|13|TRBV28
TGTGCCAGCAGTTTCTACAGGCCCTACGAGCAGTACTTC
CASSFYRPYEQYF
>.|.|TRBJ2-1|15|TRBV7-8
TGTGCCAGCAGCTGGGCTAGGGAACTGTCCAATGAGCAGTTCTTC
CASSWARELSNEQFF
>.|.|TRBJ2-5|16|TRBV11-2
TGTGCCAGCAGCACCGTTCGGGCAAGGGGCGTGGAGACCCAGTACTTC
CASSTVRARGVETQYF
>.|.|TRBJ1-1|15|TRBV5-8
TGTGCCAGCAGTCAGTGGATTGCGGTGGACACTGAAGCTTTCTTT
CASSQWIAVDTEAFF
>many|.|TRBJ1-2|15|TRBV11-2
TGTGCCAGCAGCTTAGTGTCCGGGGGAATGGGCGGCTACACCTTC
CASSLVSGGMGGYTF
>many|.|TRBJ2-2|14|TRBV5-1
TGCGCCAGCGGGGGAAGAGTTAACGGCGGGGAGCTGTTTTTT
CASGGRVNGGELFF
>many|TRBD2|TRBJ2-3|20|TRBV24-1
TGTGCCACCAGTGATACTCTGGGGCTAGCGGATCGAGATAGCACAGATACGCAGTATTTT
CATSDTLGLADRDSTDTQYF
>.|.|TRBJ2-7|13|TRBV6-1
TGTGCCAGCAGTGAACAGGGGATCTACGAGCAGTACTTC
CASSEQGIYEQYF
>few|.|TRBJ1-5|14|TRBV28
TGTGCCAGCAGTTTTGGGGGTCGCAATCAGCCCCAGCATTTT
CASSFGGRNQPQHF
>many|.|TRBJ1-1|12|TRBV6-2/TRBV6-3
TGTGCCAGTAAGGAATGGAACACTGAAGCTTTCTTT
CASKEWNTEAFF
>.|TRBD2|TRBJ2-7|14|TRBV20-1
TGCAGTGCTAGAGTTACTAGCGGGAACTACGAGCAGTACTTC
CSARVTSGNYEQYF
>.|TRBD2|TRBJ2-1|16|TRBV4-1
TGCGCCAGCAGCCAAGATGGGGCTAGCGGTGGCAATGAGCAGTTCTTC
CASSQDGASGGNEQFF
>many|TRBD2|TRBJ2-3|20|TRBV27
TGTGCCAGCAGTCTCCGGAGCGTTGCGAGGACTAGCGGGAGGGGAGATACGCAGTATTTT
CASSLRSVARTSGRGDTQYF
>.|.|TRBJ2-1|15|TRBV24-1
TGTGCCACCAGTGACCCCGGGACACTCTACAATGAGCAGTTCTTC
CATSDPGTLYNEQFF
>.|TRBD1|TRBJ2-7|14|TRBV29-1
TGCAGCGTTGAGTTCCGGGACAGCACCTACGAGCAGTACTTC
CSVEFRDSTYEQYF
>.|.|TRBJ1-5|13|TRBV10-2
TGCGCCAGCCGTCCCCGAGGCAATCAGCCCCAGCATTTT
CASRPRGNQPQHF
>many|TRBD1|TRBJ1-1|15|TRBV2
TGTGCCAGCAGCCCACAGGGGGCGATGGGCACTGAAGCTTTCTTT
CASSPQGAMGTEAFF
>many|TRBD2|TRBJ2-1|16|TRBV11-1
TGTGCCAGCAGCCTCCCGGGACTAGCGGCTTACAATGAGCAGTTCTTC
CASSLPGLAAYNEQFF
>.|.|TRBJ1-5|14|TRBV19
TGTGCCAGTAGTATGACGGTGGGCAATCAGCCCCAGCATTTT
CASSMTVGNQPQHF
>.|TRBD2|TRBJ2-1|15|TRBV4-3
TGCGCCAGCAGCCGGGGGACTACGGCCTACAATGAGCAGGTCTTC
CASSRGTTAYNEQVF
>few|.|TRBJ1-1|15|TRBV4-1
TGCGCCAGCAGCCAAGAGGGGGAGGGCGACACTGAAGCTTTCTTT
CASSQEGEGDTEAFF
>many|.|TRBJ1-4|15|TRBV3-1
TGTGCCAGCAGCCAAGAAAGCAGGGGTCATGAAAAACTGTTTTTT
CASSQESRGHEKLFF
>many|.|TRBJ2-1|14|TRBV7-3
TGTGCCAGCAGCTTTAACTCCTGGACGGATGAGCAGTTCTTC
CASSFNSWTDEQFF
>many|TRBD2|TRBJ2-1|15|TRBV20-1
TGCAGTGCTAGAGATTTGGGCGGGAGAACTAATGAGCAGTTCTTC
CSARDLGGRTNEQFF